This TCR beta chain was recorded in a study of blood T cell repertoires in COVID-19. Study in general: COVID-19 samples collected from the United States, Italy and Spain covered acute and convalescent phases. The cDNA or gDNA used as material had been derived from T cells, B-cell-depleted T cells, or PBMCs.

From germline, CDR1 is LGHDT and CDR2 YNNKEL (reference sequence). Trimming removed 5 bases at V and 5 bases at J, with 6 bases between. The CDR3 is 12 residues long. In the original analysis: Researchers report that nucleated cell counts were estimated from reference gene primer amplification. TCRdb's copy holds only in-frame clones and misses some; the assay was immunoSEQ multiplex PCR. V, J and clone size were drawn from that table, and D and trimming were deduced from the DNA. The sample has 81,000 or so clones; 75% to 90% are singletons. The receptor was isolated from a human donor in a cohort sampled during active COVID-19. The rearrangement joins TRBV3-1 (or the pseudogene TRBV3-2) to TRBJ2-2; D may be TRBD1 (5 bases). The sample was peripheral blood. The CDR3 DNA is TGTGCCAGCAGCAGGGGTACCGGGGAGCTGTTTTTT. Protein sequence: CASSRGTGELFF.